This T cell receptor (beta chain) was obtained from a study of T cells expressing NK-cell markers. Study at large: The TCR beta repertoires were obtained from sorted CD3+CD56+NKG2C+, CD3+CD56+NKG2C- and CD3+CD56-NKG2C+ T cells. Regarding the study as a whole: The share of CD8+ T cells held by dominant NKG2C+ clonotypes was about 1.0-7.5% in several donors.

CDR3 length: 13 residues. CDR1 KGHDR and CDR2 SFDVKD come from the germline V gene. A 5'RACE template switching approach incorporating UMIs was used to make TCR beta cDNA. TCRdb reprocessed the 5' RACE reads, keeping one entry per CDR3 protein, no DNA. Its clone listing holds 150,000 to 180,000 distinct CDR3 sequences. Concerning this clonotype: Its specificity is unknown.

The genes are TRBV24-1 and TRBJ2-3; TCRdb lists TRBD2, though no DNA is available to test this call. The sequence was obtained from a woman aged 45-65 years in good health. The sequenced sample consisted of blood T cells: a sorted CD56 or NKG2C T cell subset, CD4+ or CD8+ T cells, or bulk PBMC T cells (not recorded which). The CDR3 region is CATRGTVTDTQYF.